This entry is about one T cell receptor beta chain. The study drew the donors from its roughly 130-subject validation cohort, separate from the roughly 710-subject first cohort. The data originate from a study of cytomegalovirus exposure and HLA in healthy donors. Assay: immunoSEQ multiplex PCR; the TCRdb copy retains only in-frame clones and omits some. Counted here are about 120,000 clones, about 85% occurring once; the ten biggest clones make up under 2.5%. The trim removed 1 base at V and 0 bases at J, leaving 3 bases unmatched. The CDR3 is made up of 16 amino acids. The germline V gene has CDR1 SGHDT and CDR2 YYEEEE.

Sequenced sample: PBMCs. The TCR was taken from a woman aged 25-40 years in good health and CMV-seronegative. The chain employs TRBV5-6 and TRBJ1-3, with 8 nucleotides matching TRBD1. CDR3 DNA sequence: TGTGCCAGCAGCTTGTCAGGGGGCAGCTCTGGAAACACCATATATTTT. It yields the protein CASSLSGGSSGNTIYF.